This T cell receptor beta chain appears in the sequencing data of a study of cytomegalovirus exposure and HLA in healthy donors. Overall study findings and caveats: Later genetic work tied a missense DCLRE1C variant to beta-chain V and J trimming. A later analysis found most CMV-associated TCR beta chains apparently HLA-restricted. As a later analysis revealed, the rate of TCR association differed by HLA locus, with DRB1 most and HLA-C fewest. Reports indicated that the classifier achieved high specificity and sensitivity in diagnosing cytomegalovirus status.

The PCR made use of 60 Vbeta and 13 Jbeta primers. Some clones are missing from TCRdb's copy, which holds only in-frame ones; the method was immunoSEQ multiplex PCR. Among fewer than 150,000 clones listed, over 70% were seen once. As regards this clone: Antigen: not known.

The sample comprised PBMCs. The origin of this receptor is a man aged 25-40 years in good health and CMV-seronegative.

The DNA for the CDR3 is TGTGCCACCCGGGAGAGGAACACTGAAGCTTTCTTT. Its protein product is CATRERNTEAFF. The chain recombines TRBV6-6 with TRBJ1-1; D call uncertain. Germline V gene data show CDR1 as MNHNY and CDR2 as SVGAGI (reference sequence). V was shortened by 10 bases and J by 1 base, with 10 bases between the two germline ends. CDR3 length: 12 residues.